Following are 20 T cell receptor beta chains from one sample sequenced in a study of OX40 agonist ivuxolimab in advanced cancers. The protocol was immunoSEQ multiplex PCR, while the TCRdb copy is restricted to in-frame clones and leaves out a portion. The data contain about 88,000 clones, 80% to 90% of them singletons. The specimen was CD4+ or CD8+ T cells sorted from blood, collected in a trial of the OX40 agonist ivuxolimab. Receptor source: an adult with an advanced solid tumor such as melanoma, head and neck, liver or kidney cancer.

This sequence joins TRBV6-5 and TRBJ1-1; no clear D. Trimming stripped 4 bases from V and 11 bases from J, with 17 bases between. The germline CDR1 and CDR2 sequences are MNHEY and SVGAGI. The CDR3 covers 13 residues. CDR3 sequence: CASSSSRSEWAFF. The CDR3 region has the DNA TGTGCCAGCAGTTCTTCCCGATCAGAGTGGGCTTTCTTT.

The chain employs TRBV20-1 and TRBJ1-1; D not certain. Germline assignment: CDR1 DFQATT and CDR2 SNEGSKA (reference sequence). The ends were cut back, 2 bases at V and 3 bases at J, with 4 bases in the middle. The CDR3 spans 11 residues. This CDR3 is CSARLDTEAFF. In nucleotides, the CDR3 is TGCAGTGCTAGACTCGACACTGAAGCTTTCTTT.

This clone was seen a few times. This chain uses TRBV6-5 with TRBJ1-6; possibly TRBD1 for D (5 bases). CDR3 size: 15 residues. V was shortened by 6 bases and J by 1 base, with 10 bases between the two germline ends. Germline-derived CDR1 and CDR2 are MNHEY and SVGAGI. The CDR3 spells CASSPAGSYNSPLHF. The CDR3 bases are TGTGCCAGCAGCCCCGCAGGGTCCTATAATTCACCCCTCCACTTT.

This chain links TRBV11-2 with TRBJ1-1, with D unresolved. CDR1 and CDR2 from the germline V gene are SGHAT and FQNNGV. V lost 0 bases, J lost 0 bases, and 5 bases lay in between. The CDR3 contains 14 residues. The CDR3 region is CASSLDGMNTEAFF. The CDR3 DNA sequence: TGTGCCAGCAGCTTAGACGGCATGAACACTGAAGCTTTCTTT.

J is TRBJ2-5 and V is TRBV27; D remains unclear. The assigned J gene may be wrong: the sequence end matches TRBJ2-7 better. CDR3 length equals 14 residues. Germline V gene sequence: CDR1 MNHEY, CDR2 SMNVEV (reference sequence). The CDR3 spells CASSFRALDYEQYF. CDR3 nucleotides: TGTGCCAGCAGTTTCCGGGCCCTTGACTACGAGCAGTACTTC.

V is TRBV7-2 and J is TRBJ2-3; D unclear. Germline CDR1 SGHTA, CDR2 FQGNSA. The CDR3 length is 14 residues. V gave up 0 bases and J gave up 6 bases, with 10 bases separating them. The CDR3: CASSLAGRRDTQYF. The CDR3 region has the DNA TGTGCCAGCAGCTTAGCAGGCCGACGGGATACGCAGTATTTT.

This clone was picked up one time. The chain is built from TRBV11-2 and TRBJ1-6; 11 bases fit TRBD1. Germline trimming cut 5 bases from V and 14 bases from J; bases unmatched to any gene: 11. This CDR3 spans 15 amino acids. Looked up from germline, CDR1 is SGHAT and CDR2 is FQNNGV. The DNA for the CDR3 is TGTGCCAGCAGCCCGGGACAGGGGGGCTACCAATCCCTCCACTTT. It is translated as CASSPGQGGYQSLHF.

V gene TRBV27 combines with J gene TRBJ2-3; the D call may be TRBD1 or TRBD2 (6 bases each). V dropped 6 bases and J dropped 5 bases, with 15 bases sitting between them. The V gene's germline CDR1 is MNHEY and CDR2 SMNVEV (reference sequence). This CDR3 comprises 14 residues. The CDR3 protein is CASRLSGAGDTQYF. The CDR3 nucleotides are TGTGCCAGCAGACTTTCGGGGGCTGGAGATACGCAGTATTTT.

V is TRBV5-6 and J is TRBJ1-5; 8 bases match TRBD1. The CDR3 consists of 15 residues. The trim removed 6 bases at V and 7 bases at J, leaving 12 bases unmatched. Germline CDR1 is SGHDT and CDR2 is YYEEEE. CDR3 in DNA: TGTGCCAGCACCCGAGGGAGGACAGGGAACCAGCCCCAGCATTTT. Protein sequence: CASTRGRTGNQPQHF. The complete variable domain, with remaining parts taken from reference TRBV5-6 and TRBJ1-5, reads DAGVTQSPTHLIKTRGQQVTLRCSPKSGHDTVSWYQQALGQGPQFIFQYYEEEERQRGNFPDRFSGHQFPNYSSELNVNALLLGDSALYLCASTRGRTGNQPQHFGDGTRLSIL.

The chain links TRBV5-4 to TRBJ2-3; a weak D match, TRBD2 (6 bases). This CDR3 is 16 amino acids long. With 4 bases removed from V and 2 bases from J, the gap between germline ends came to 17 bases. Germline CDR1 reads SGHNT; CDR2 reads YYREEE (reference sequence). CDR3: CASSPSAGLNTDTQYF. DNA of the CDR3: TGTGCCAGCAGCCCGTCGGCGGGGCTAAACACAGATACGCAGTATTTT. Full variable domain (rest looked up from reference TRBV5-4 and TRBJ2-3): ETGVTQSPTHLIKTRGQQVTLRCSSQSGHNTVSWYQQALGQGPQFIFQYYREEENGRGNFPPRFSGLQFPNYSSELNVNALELDDSALYLCASSPSAGLNTDTQYFGPGTRLTVL.

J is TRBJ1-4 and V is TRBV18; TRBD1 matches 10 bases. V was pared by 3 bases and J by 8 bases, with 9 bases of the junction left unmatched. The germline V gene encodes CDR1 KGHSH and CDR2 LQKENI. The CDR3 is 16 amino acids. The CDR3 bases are TGTGCCAGCTCACCGCAACCGGGACAGGGGAGAGAAAAACTGTTTTTT. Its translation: CASSPQPGQGREKLFF.

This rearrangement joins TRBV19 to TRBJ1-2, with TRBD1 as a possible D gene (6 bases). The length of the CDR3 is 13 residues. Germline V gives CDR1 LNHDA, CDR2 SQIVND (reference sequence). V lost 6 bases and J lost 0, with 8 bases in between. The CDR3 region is CASRDSANYGYTF. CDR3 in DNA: TGTGCCAGTAGGGACAGCGCTAACTATGGCTACACCTTC.

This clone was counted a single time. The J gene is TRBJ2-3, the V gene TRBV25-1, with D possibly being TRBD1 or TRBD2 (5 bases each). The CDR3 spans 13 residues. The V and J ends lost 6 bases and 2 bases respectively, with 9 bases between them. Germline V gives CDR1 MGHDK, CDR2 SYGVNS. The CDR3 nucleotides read TGTGCCAGCAGCCGGGACCCCACAGATACGCAGTATTTT. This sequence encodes CASSRDPTDTQYF. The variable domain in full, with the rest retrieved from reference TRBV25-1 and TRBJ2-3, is EADIYQTPRYLVIGTGKKITLECSQTMGHDKMYWYQQDPGMELHLIHYSYGVNSTEKGDLSSESTVSRIRTEHFPLTLESARPSHTSQYLCASSRDPTDTQYFGPGTRLTVL.

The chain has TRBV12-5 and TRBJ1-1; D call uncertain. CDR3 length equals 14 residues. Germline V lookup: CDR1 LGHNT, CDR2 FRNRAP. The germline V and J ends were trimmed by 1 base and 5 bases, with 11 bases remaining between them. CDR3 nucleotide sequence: TGTGCTAGTGGTTTGGGCGGAAGAGGGACTGAAGCTTTCTTT. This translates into CASGLGGRGTEAFF.

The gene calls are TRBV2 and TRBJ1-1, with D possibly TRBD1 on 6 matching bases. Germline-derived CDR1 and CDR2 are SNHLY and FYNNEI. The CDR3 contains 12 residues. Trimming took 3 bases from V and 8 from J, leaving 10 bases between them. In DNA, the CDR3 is TGTGCCAGCAGTGAGGACAGCCCGGAAGCTTTCTTT. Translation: CASSEDSPEAFF.

CDR3 DNA: TGTGCCAGCAGCCCGACAGGAGTTGGAGCTAACTATGGCTACACCTTC. Translated, it gives CASSPTGVGANYGYTF. The chain joins TRBV7-9 to TRBJ1-2, with a tentative D call TRBD1 (6 bases). With 5 bases removed from V and 0 bases from J, the gap between germline ends came to 16 bases. Germline lookup yields CDR1 SEHNR and CDR2 FQNEAQ (reference sequence). This CDR3 is built from 16 residues. The whole variable domain, remainder taken from reference TRBV7-9 and TRBJ1-2, is DTGVSQNPRHKITKRGQNVTFRCDPISEHNRLYWYRQTLGQGPEFLTYFQNEAQLEKSRLLSDRFSAERPKGSFSTLEIQRTEQGDSAMYLCASSPTGVGANYGYTFGSGTRLTVV.

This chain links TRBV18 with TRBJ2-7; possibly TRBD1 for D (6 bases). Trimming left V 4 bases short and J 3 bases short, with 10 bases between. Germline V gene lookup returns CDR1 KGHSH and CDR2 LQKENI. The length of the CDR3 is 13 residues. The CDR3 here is CASSRSGDYEQYF. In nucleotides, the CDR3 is TGTGCCAGCTCACGGTCAGGGGACTACGAGCAGTACTTC.

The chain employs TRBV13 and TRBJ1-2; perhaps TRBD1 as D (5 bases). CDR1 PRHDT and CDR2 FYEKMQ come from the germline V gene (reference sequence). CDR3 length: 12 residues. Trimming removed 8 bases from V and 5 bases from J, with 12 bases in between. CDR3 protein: CASSRTPYGYTF. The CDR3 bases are TGTGCCAGCTCCAGGACACCTTATGGCTACACCTTC.

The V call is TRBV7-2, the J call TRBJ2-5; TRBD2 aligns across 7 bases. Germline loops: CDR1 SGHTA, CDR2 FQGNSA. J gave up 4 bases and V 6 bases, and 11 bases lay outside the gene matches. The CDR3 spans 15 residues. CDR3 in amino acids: CASSSGLAVRETQYF. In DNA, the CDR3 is TGTGCCAGCAGTTCCGGGCTAGCGGTTCGAGAGACCCAGTACTTC.

The CDR3 region has the DNA TGTGCCAGCACCCCTAGCGGGAGTGGTGAGCAGTTCTTC. Translating gives CASTPSGSGEQFF. The V call is TRBV6-5, the J call TRBJ2-1; 10 nucleotides align to TRBD2. This CDR3 has 13 residues. The V segment lost 7 bases and the J segment 9 bases; nucleotides outside the gene matches: 6. Germline-derived CDR1 and CDR2 are MNHEY and SVGAGI.